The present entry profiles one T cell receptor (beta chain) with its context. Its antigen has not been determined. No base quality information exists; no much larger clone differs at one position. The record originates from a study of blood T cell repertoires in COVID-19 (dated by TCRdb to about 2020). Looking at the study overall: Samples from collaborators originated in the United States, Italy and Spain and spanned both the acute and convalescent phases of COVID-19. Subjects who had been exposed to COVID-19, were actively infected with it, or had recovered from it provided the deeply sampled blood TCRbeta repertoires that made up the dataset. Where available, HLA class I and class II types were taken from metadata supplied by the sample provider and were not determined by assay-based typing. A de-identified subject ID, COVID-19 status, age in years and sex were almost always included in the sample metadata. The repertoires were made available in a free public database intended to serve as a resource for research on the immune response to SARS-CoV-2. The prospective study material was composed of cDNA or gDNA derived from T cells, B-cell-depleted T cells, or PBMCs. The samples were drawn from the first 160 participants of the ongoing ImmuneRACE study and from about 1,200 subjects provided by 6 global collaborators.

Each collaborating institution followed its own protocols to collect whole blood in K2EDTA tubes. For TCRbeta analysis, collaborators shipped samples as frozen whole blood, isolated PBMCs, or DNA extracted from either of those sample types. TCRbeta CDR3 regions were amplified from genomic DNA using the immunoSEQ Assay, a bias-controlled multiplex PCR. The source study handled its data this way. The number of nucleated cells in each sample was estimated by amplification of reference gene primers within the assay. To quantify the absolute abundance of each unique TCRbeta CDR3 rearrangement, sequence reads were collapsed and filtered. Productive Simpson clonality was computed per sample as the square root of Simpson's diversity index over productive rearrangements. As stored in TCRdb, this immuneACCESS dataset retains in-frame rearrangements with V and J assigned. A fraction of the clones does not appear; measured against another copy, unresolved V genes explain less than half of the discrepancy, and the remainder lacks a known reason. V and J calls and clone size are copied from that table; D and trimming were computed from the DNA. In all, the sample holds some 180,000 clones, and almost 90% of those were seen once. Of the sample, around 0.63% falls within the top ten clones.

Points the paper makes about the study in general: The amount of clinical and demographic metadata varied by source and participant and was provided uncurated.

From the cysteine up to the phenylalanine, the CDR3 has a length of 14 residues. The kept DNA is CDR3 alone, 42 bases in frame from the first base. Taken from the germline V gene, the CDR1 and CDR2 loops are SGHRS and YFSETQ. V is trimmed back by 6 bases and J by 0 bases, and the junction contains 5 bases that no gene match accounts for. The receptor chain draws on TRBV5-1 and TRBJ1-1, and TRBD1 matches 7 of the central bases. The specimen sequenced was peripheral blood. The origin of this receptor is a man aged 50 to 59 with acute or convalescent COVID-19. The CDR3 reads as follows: CASKLQGLNTEAFF. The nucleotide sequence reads TGCGCCAGCAAGTTACAGGGGCTGAACACTGAAGCTTTCTTT.